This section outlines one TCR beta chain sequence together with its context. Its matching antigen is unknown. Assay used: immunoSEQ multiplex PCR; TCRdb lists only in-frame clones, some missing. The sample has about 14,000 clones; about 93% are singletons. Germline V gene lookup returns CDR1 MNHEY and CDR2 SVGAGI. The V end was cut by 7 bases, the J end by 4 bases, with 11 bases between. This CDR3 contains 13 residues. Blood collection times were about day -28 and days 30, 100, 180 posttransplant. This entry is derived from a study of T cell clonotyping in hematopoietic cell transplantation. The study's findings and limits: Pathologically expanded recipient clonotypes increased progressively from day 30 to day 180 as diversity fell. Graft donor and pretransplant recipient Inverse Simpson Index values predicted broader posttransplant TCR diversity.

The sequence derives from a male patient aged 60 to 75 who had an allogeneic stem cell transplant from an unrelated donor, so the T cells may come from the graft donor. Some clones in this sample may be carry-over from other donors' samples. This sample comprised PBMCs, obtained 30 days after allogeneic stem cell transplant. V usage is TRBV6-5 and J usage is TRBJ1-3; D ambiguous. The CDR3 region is CASMMSGGNTIYF. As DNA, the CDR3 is TGTGCCAGCATGATGTCGGGAGGAAACACCATATATTTT.